The rows below give T cell receptor beta chains drawn from one sample of a study of blood T cell repertoires in COVID-19. The assay was immunoSEQ multiplex PCR, and TCRdb's table has in-frame clones only and misses some. The sample records 270,000 or so clones, approximately 90% being singletons. The sequenced material came from PBMCs or T cells enriched from blood (not recorded which). All receptors derive from a man aged 35 to 55 who had been exposed to COVID-19. The CDR3 runs from the conserved cysteine through the conserved F or W. Fields, in order: V gene, D gene, J gene, CDR3 protein, CDR3 DNA. A D gene is named only where the DNA matches it firmly.

>TRBV28|NA|TRBJ1-2
CASSFYGEKDYGYTF
TGTGCCAGCAGTTTTTACGGGGAGAAAGACTATGGCTACACCTTC
>TRBV9|TRBD1|TRBJ2-2
CASSVVRGQGLGELFF
TGTGCCAGCAGCGTAGTCAGAGGACAGGGTTTAGGGGAGCTGTTTTTT
>TRBV9|TRBD1|TRBJ1-3
CASSVRQGSGNTIYF
TGTGCCAGCAGCGTCAGACAGGGGAGCGGAAACACCATATATTTT
>TRBV6-1|TRBD1|TRBJ1-2
CASSDGTGSDLDYGYTF
TGTGCCAGCAGTGACGGGACAGGGAGCGACCTCGACTATGGCTACACCTTC
>TRBV7-6|NA|TRBJ2-5
CASSPGTPQETQYF
TGTGCCAGCAGCCCCGGGACTCCACAAGAGACCCAGTACTTC
>TRBV7-9|NA|TRBJ2-5
CATGSNQYF
TGTGCCACAGGGTCAAATCAGTACTTC
>TRBV29-1|NA|TRBJ1-2
CSVEILDYGYTF
TGCAGCGTTGAAATACTGGACTATGGCTACACCTTC
>TRBV4-3|NA|TRBJ2-4
CASSQDATSTSKNIQYF
TGCGCCAGCAGCCAAGACGCTACTAGTACGTCCAAAAACATTCAGTACTTC
>TRBV4-3|NA|TRBJ2-2
CASSLEGAGELFF
TGCGCCAGCTCCCTCGAAGGGGCCGGGGAGCTGTTTTTT
>TRBV7-5|NA|TRBJ2-3
CVRSLAIAGGSTDTQYF
TGTGTCAGAAGCTTAGCGATAGCGGGAGGCAGCACAGATACGCAGTATTTT
>TRBV25-1|TRBD2|TRBJ2-5
CASSEFGASGIQETQYF
TGTGCCAGCAGTGAGTTCGGGGCTAGCGGGATTCAAGAGACCCAGTACTTC
>TRBV28|TRBD2|TRBJ2-7
CASRPLSGPSYEQYF
TGTGCCAGCAGACCGCTTAGCGGGCCCTCCTACGAGCAGTACTTC
>TRBV6-1|NA|TRBJ1-1
CASSGGRRGGILRNTEAFF
TGTGCCAGCAGTGGAGGGAGGAGGGGAGGCATTCTAAGGAACACTGAAGCTTTCTTT
>TRBV3-1/TRBV3-2|TRBD1|TRBJ1-6
CASSHKSGQGGSPLHF
TGTGCCAGCAGCCATAAATCGGGACAGGGAGGCTCACCCCTCCACTTT
>TRBV28|NA|TRBJ2-7
CASSPVTGPYEQYF
TGTGCCAGCAGTCCCGTAACAGGCCCCTACGAGCAGTACTTC
>TRBV30|NA|TRBJ1-2
CAWSVPGGGTTNYGYTF
TGTGCCTGGAGTGTACCCGGTGGTGGGACAACTAACTATGGCTACACCTTC